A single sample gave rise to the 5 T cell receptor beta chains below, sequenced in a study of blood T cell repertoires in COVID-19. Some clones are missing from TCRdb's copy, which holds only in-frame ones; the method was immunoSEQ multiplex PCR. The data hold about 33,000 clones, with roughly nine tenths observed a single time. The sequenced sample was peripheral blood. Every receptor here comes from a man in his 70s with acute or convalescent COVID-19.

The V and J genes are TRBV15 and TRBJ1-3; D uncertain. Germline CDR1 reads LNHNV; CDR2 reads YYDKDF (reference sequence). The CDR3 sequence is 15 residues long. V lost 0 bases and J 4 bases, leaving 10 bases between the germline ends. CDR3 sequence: CATSREDAVGNTIYF. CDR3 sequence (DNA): TGTGCCACCAGCAGAGAAGATGCAGTCGGAAACACCATATATTTT.

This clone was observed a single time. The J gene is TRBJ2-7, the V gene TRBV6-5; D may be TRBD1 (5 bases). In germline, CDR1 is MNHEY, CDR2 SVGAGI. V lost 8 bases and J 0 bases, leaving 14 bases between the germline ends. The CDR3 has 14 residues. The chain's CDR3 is CASLRQWSSYEQYF. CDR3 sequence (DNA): TGTGCCAGCCTTAGACAGTGGAGCTCCTACGAGCAGTACTTC.

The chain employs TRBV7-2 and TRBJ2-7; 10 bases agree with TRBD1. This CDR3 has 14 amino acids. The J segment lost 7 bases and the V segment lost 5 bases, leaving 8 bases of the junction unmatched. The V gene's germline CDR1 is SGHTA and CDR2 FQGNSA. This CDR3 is CASSPRQGAWEQYF. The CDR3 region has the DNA TGTGCCAGCAGCCCCCGACAGGGGGCGTGGGAGCAGTACTTC.

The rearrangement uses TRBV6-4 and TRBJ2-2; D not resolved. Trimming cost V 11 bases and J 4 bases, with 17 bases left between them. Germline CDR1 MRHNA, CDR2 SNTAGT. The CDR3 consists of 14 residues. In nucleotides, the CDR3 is TGTGCCTCCCGACTCGGAAGAACCACCGGGGAGCTGTTTTTT. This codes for CASRLGRTTGELFF.

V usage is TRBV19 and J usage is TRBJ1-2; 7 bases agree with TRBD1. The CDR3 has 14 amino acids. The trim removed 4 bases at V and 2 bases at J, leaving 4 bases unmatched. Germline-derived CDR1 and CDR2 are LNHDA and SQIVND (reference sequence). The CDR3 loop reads CASSREDRNYGYTF. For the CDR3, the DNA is TGTGCCAGTAGTAGGGAGGACAGGAACTATGGCTACACCTTC.